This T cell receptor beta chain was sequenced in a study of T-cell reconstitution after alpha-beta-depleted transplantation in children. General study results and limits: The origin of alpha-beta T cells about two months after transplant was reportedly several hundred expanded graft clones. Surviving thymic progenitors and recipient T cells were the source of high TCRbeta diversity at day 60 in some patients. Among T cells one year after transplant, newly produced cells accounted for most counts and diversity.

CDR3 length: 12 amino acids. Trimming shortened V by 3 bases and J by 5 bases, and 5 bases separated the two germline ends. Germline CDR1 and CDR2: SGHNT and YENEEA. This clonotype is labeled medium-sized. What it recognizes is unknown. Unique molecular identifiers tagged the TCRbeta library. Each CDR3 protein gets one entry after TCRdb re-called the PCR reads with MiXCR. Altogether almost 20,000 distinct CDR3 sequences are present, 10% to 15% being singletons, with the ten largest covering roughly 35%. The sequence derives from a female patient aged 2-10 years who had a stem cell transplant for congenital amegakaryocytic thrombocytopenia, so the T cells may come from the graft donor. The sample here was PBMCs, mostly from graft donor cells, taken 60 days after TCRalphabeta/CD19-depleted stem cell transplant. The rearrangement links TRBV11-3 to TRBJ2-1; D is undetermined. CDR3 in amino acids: CASSLGHNEQFF. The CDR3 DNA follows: TGTGCCAGCAGCTTGGGCCACAATGAGCAGTTCTTC.